Here is one TCR beta chain with its context. Its target is not known. One end of the junction varies from germline; a read error may be responsible. From RNA, the CDR3 regions of TCR beta chains were amplified and sequenced. RT-PCR with HTBI primers came first, then second-round multiplex PCR. Each CDR3 protein is one row after TCRdb ran MiXCR on the multiplex PCR reads. This sample yields about 700,000 distinct CDR3 sequences, of which 40% are seen a single time; 44% belongs to the top ten. The sample comes from a study of Graves' ophthalmopathy and Graves' hyperthyroidism. Whole-study findings and limits: Blood also harbored most expanded thyroid clonotypes above 0.001 frequency.

Ophthalmopathy in the donors was of moderate-to-severe activity, with CAS ≥3, NOSPECS ≥4 and duration under 3 months. The germline V gene encodes CDR1 MGHRA and CDR2 YSYEKL. The CDR3 runs to 12 residues. The source is an adult man with Graves' ophthalmopathy. Sequencing was performed on peripheral blood. The chain has TRBV4-1 and TRBJ2-2; D gene unclear. This CDR3 reads CASNQEQGELFF. The CDR3 coding sequence is TGCGCCAGCAACCAAGAACAGGGGGAGCTGTTTTTT.